A single sample gave rise to the 15 T cell receptor beta chains below, sequenced in a study of identical twins. MiXCR, run by TCRdb on the 5' RACE reads, gives a single entry per CDR3 protein. The table has 450,000 or so distinct CDR3 sequences, approximately 17% seen once. The sample taken for sequencing was naive T cells sorted from blood. These receptors came from a man between 45 and 60 years old in good health.

This clonotype was seen a handful of times. V and J are TRBV14 and TRBJ2-1; D is unclear. The CDR3 is 11 residues long. CDR1 and CDR2 (germline): SGHDN, FVKESK. V lost 3 bases, J lost 15 bases, and 12 bases lay in between. The CDR3 reads CASSQYRRLFF. The CDR3 coding sequence is TGTGCCAGCAGCCAGTACCGACGCTTGTTCTTC.

V is TRBV6-5 and J is TRBJ1-2, with 7 bases matching TRBD1. The germline V gene has CDR1 MNHEY and CDR2 SVGAGI. The CDR3 is 13 residues long. J gave up 8 bases and V 4 bases, and 7 bases lay outside the gene matches. The DNA of the CDR3 is TGTGCCAGCAGTTCGGGACAGAGCATCGGCTACACCTTC. This gives the protein CASSSGQSIGYTF.

The chain recombines TRBV29-1 with TRBJ2-3; TRBD2 matches at 11 bases. The germline V gene has CDR1 SQVTM and CDR2 ANQGSEA. The J segment lost 0 bases and the V segment lost 3 bases, leaving 5 bases of the junction unmatched. CDR3 length: 16 residues. CDR3 DNA: TGCAGCGTTGATAGCGGGAGGGGGTATAGCACAGATACGCAGTATTTT. Translated: CSVDSGRGYSTDTQYF.

This clonotype was seen a few times. The rearrangement links TRBV30 to TRBJ2-3; D call uncertain. There are 13 residues in the CDR3. The V end lost 2 bases, the J end lost 2 bases, and 8 bases lay between the germline ends. CDR1 and CDR2 from the germline V gene are GTSNPN and SVGIG (reference sequence). In nucleotides, the CDR3 is TGTGCCTGGAGTCTACCAGTCACAGATACGCAGTATTTT. Residues: CAWSLPVTDTQYF.

This clonotype was counted at least ten times. This sequence joins TRBV29-1 and TRBJ2-1; the D is unclear. Looked up from germline, CDR1 is SQVTM and CDR2 is ANQGSEA. This CDR3 is built from 13 residues. The V end lost 4 bases, the J end lost 6 bases, and 13 bases lay between the germline ends. The CDR3 sequence is CSVGFLQINEQFF. In nucleotides, the CDR3 is TGCAGCGTTGGTTTTTTACAGATCAATGAGCAGTTCTTC.

In its sample, this clonotype was seen many times. The V gene is TRBV4-3, the J gene TRBJ1-5; maybe TRBD1 (6 bases). The CDR3 runs 14 residues. Trimming removed 3 bases at V and 3 bases at J, with 9 bases between. In germline, CDR1 is LGHNA, CDR2 YSLEER. This CDR3 reads CASSQQGTNQPQHF. In DNA form, the CDR3 reads TGCGCCAGCAGCCAGCAGGGGACCAATCAGCCCCAGCATTTT.

Only a few counts were recorded for this clonotype. V is TRBV15 and J is TRBJ2-1; 9 nucleotides line up with TRBD2. In germline, CDR1 is LNHNV, CDR2 YYDKDF (reference sequence). The CDR3 contains 20 residues. The V gene end was trimmed by 0 bases and the J gene end by 3 bases; junction bases not matched to a gene: 15. CDR3 sequence (DNA): TGTGCCACCAGCAGAGATTCCCTTAAGGGCGGGAGGGCCAGCTACAATGAGCAGTTCTTC. Its protein is CATSRDSLKGGRASYNEQFF.

J is TRBJ2-3 and V is TRBV5-1, with D possibly being TRBD2 (5 bases). Germline V CDR1 and CDR2: SGHRS, YFSETQ. Trimming removed 4 bases at V and 13 bases at J, with 13 bases between. This CDR3 is 11 amino acids long. CDR3 residues: CASSLDAGKYF. The CDR3 DNA follows: TGCGCCAGCAGCCTAGACGCCGGGAAGTATTTT.

This clonotype was recorded many times. This chain joins TRBV20-1 and TRBJ2-1; maybe TRBD1 (6 bases). With 6 bases removed from V and 0 bases from J, the gap between germline ends came to 12 bases. CDR3 size: 14 residues. Germline values: CDR1 DFQATT, CDR2 SNEGSKA (reference sequence). CDR3 in DNA: TGCAGTGCAGGGGGAATGTCCTCCTACAATGAGCAGTTCTTC. Translation: CSAGGMSSYNEQFF.

The gene calls are TRBV7-2 and TRBJ2-7, with 7 bases lining up with TRBD1. V gave up 5 bases and J gave up 2 bases; unmatched junction bases: 12. Germline lookup yields CDR1 SGHTA and CDR2 FQGNSA. The CDR3 totals 16 residues. CDR3 amino acids: CASSPRTGKITYEQYF. The DNA of the CDR3 is TGTGCCAGCAGCCCCCGGACAGGAAAGATAACCTACGAGCAGTACTTC.

The chain recombines TRBV5-6 with TRBJ1-1; D ambiguous. The germline V gene has CDR1 SGHDT and CDR2 YYEEEE. The V gene lost 0 bases and the J gene lost 4 bases, with 10 bases spanning the gap. The CDR3 sequence is 14 residues long. The CDR3 spells CASSLGPVGTEAFF. DNA for the CDR3: TGTGCCAGCAGCTTGGGCCCCGTGGGCACTGAAGCTTTCTTT.

This clonotype was picked up a small number of times. J is TRBJ2-7 and V is TRBV29-1; D gene uncertain. Trimming left V 1 base short and J 0 bases short, with 10 bases between. From germline, CDR1 is SQVTM and CDR2 ANQGSEA. This CDR3 is built from 14 residues. CDR3 nucleotides: TGCAGCGTTGAAGGGTGCCGGTTCTCCTACGAGCAGTACTTC. Its protein is CSVEGCRFSYEQYF.

This clonotype was detected many times. The chain uses TRBV9 and TRBJ2-2; D remains ambiguous. The V and J ends lost 0 bases and 4 bases respectively, with 4 bases between them. Germline CDR1 and CDR2: SGDLS and YYNGEE. There are 13 residues in the CDR3. CDR3 region: CASSVAITGELFF. The CDR3 nucleotides are TGTGCCAGCAGCGTAGCTATCACCGGGGAGCTGTTTTTT.

Ten or more counts support this clonotype. The V and J genes are TRBV3-1 and TRBJ1-3; D might be TRBD1 (5 bases). Germline V lookup: CDR1 LGHDT, CDR2 YNNKEL (reference sequence). The ends were cut back, 0 bases at V and 2 bases at J, with 17 bases in the middle. The CDR3 is 18 amino acids. The CDR3 loop reads CASSQDPGRIPPGNTIYF. The CDR3 coding sequence is TGTGCCAGCAGCCAAGATCCGGGACGGATTCCACCTGGAAACACCATATATTTT.

Note on this clonotype: A much larger clone lies one base from this, so it may be a read error. The J gene is TRBJ2-7, the V gene TRBV6-1, with 7 bases aligning to TRBD1. CDR3 size: 16 residues. CDR1 MNHNS and CDR2 SASEGT come from the germline V gene. The V gene end was trimmed by 4 bases and the J gene end by 4 bases; junction bases not matched to a gene: 13. The CDR3 nucleotides read TGTGCCAGCAGTGCCCCAATCGGGACAGACGGTTACGAGCAGTACTTC. Translating it yields CASSAPIGTDGYEQYF.